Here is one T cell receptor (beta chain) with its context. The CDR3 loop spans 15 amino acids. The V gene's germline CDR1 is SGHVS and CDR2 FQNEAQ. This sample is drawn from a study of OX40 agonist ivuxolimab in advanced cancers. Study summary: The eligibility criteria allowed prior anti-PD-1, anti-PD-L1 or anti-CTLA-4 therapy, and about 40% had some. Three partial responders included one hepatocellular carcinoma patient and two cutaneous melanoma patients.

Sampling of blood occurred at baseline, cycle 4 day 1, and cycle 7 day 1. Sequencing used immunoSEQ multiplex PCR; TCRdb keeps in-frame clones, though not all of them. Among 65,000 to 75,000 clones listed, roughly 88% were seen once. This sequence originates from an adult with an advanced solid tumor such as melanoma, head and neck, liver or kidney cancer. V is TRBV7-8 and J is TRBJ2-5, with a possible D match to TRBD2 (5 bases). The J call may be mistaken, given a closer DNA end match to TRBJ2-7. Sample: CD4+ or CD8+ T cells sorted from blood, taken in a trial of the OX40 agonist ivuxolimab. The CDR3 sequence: CASSLPPRGNGEQYF. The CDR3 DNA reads TGTGCCAGCAGCCTGCCACCCAGAGGGAATGGCGAGCAGTACTTC.